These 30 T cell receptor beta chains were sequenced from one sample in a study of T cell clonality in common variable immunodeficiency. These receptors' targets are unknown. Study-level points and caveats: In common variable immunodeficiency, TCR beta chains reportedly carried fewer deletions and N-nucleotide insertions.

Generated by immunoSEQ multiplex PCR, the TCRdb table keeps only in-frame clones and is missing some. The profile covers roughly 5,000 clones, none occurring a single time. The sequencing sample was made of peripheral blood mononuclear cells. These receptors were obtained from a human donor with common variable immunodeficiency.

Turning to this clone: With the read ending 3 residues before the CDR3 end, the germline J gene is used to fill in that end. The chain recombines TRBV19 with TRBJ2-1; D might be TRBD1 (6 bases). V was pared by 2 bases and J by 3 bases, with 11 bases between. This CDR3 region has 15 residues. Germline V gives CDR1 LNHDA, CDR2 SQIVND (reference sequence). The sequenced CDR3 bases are TGTGCCAGTAGTATAAGGGGGAATTTCTACAATGAG. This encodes CASSIRGNFYNE. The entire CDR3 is CASSIRGNFYNEQFF.

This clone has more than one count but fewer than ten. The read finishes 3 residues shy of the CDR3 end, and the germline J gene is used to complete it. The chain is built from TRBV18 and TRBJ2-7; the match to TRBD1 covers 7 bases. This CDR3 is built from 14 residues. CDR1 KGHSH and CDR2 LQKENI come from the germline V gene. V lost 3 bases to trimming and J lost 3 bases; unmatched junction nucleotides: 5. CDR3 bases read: TGTGCCAGCTCACCCGACAGGGATGACTACGAG. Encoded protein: CASSPDRDDYE. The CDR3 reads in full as CASSPDRDDYEQYF.

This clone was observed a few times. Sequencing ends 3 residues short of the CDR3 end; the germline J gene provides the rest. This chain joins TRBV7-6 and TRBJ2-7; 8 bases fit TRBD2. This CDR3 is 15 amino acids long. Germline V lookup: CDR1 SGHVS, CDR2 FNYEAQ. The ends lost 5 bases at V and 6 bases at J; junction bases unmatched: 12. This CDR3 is CASSPSSGIRFEQYF. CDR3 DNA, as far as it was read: TGTGCCAGCAGCCCAAGTAGCGGGATAAGGTTCGAG.

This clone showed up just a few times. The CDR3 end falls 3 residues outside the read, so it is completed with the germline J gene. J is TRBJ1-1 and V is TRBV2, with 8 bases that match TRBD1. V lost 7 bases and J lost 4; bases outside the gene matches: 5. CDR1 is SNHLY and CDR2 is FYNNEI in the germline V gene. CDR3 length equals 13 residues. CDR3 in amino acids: CASISDRGTEAFF. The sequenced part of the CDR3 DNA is TGTGCCAGCATCTCAGACAGGGGCACTGAA.

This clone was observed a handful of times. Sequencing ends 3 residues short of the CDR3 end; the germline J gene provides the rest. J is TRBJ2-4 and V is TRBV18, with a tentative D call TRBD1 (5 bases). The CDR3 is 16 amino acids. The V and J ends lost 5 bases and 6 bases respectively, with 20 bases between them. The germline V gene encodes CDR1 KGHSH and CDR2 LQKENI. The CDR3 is CASSSQGGYQGNIQYF. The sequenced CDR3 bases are TGTGCCAGCTCATCCCAGGGCGGCTACCAGGGAAACATT.

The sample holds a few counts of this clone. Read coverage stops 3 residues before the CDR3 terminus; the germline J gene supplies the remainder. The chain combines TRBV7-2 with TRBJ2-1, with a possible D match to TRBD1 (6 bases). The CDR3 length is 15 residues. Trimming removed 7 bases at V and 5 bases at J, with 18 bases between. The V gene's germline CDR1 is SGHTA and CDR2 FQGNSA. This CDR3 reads CASIFTPGVNNEQFF. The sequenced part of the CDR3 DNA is TGTGCCAGCATCTTCACCCCAGGGGTGAACAATGAG.

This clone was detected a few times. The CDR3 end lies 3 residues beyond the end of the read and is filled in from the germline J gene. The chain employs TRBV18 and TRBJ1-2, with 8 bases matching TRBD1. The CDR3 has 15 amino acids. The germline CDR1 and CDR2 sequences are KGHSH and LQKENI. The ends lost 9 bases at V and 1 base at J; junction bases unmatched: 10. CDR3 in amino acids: CASTGGKIFNYGYTF. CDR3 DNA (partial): TGTGCCAGTACAGGGGGAAAAATCTTTAACTATGGC.

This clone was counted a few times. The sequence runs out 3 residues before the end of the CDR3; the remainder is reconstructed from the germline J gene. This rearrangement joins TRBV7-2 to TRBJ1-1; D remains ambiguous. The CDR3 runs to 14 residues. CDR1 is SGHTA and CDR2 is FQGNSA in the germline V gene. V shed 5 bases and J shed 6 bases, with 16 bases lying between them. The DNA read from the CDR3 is TGTGCCAGCAGCCCAGTCTCCACGTACCCTGAA. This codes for CASSPVSTYPE. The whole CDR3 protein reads CASSPVSTYPEAFF.

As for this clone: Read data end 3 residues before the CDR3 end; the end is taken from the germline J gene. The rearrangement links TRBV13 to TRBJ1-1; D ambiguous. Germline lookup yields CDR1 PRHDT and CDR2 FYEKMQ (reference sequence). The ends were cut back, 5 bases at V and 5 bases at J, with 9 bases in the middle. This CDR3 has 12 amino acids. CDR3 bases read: TGTGCCAGCAGCCTAGATCGGACTGAA. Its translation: CASSLDRTE. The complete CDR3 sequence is CASSLDRTEAFF.

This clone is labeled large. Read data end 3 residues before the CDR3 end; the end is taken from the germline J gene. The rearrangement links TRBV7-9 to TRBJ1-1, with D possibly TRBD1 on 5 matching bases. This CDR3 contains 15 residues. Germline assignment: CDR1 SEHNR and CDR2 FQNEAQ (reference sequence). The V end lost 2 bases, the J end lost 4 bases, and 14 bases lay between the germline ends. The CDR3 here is CASSLQAGLSTEAFF. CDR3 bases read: TGTGCCAGCAGCTTACAGGCAGGGTTGAGCACTGAA.

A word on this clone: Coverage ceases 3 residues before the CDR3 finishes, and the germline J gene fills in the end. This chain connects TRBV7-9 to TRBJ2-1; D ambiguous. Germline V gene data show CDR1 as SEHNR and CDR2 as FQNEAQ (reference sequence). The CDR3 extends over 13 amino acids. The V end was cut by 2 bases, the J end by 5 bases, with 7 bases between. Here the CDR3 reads CASSLTNNNEQFF. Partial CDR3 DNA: TGTGCCAGCAGCTTAACCAACAACAATGAG.

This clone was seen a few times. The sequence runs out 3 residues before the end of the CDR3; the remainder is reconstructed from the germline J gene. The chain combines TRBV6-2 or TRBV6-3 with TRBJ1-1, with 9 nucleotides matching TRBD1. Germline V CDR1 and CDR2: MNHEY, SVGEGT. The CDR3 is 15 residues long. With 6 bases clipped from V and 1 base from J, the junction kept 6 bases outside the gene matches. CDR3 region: CASRRQGGENTEAFF. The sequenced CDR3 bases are TGTGCCAGCAGGCGACAGGGGGGTGAGAACACTGAA.

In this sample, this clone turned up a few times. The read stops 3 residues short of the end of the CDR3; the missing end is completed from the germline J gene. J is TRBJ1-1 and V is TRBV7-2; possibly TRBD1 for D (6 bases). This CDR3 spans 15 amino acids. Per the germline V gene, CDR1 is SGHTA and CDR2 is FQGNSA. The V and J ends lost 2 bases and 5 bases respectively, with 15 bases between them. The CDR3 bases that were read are TGTGCCAGCAGCTTACCAGTACAGGGAGTTACTGAA. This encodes CASSLPVQGVTE. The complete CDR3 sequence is CASSLPVQGVTEAFF.

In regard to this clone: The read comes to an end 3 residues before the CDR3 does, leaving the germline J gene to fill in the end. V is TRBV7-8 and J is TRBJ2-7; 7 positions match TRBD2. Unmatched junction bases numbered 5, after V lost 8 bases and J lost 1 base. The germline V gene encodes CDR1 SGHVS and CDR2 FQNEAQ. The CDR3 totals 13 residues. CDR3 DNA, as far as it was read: TGTGCCAGCGGACTAGGGATATCCTACGAG. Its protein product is CASGLGISYE. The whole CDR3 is CASGLGISYEQYF.

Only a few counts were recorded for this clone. The CDR3 is CASSHFGTSGGSSYNEQFF. CDR3 DNA (partial): TGTGCCAGTAGTCACTTCGGGACTAGCGGAGGGTCCTCCTACAATGAG. This chain connects TRBV19 to TRBJ2-1, with TRBD2 matching over 11 bases. From the germline J gene comes the end of the CDR3, since the read stops 3 residues before it. The CDR3 covers 19 residues. J lost 0 bases, V lost 5 bases, and 12 bases had no gene match. The germline gives CDR1 LNHDA, CDR2 SQIVND (reference sequence).

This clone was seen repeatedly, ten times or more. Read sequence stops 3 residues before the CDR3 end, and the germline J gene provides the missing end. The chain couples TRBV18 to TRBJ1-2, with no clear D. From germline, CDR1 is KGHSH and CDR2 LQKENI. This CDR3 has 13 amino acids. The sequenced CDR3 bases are TGTGCCAGCTCCTCCCGTAGCCAGTACGGC. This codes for CASSSRSQYG. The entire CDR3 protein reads CASSSRSQYGYTF.

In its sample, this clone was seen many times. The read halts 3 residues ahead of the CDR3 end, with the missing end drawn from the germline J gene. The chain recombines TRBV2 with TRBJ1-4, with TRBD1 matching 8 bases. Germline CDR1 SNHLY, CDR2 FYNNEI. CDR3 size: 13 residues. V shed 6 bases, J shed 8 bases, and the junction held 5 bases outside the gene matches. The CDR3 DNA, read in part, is TGTGCCAGCAGGACAGGGGCCGGGGAAAAA. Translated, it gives CASRTGAGEK. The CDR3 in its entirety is CASRTGAGEKLFF.

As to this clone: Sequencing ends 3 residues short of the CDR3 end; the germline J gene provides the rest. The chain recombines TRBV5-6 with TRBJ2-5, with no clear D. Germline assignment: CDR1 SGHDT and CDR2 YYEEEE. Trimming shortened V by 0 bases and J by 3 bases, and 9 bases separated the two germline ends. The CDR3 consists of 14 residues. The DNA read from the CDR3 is TGTGCCAGCAGCTTGGTCAGGTTCGAAGAGACC. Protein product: CASSLVRFEET. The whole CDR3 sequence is CASSLVRFEETQYF.

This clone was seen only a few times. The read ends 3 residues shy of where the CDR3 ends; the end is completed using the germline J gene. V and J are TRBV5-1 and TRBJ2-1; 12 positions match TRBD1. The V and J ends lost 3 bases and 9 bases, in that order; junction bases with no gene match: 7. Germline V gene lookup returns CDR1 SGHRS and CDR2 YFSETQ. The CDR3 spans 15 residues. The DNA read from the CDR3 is TGCGCCAGCAGCTCGGGACAGGGGGCGTCAAGTGAG. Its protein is CASSSGQGASSE. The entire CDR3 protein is CASSSGQGASSEQFF.

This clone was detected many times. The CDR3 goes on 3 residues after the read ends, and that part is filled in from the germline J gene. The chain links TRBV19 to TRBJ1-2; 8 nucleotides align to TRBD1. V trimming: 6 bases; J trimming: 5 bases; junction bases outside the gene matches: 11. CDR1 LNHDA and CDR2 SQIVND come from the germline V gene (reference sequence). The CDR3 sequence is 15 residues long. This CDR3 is CASSQDRGYYYGYTF. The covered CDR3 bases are TGTGCCAGTAGCCAAGACAGGGGTTATTATTATGGC.

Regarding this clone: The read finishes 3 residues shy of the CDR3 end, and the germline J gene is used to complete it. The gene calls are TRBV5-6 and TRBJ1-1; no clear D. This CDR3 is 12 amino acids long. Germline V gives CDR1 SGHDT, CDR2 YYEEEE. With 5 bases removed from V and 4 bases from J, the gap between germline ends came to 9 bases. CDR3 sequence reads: CASRAAVTEAFF. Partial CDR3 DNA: TGTGCCAGCAGGGCGGCGGTCACTGAA.

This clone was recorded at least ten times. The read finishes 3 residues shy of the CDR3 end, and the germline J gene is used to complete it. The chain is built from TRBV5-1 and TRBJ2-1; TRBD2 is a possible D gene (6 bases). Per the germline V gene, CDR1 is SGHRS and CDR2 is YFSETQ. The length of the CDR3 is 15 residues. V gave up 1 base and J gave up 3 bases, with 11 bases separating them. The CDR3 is CASSLFSGDYNEQFF. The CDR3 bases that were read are TGCGCCAGCAGCTTGTTTAGCGGAGACTACAATGAG. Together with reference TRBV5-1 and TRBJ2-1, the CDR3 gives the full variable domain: KAGVTQTPRYLIKTRGQQVTLSCSPISGHRSVSWYQQTPGQGLQFLFEYFSETQRNKGNFPGRFSGRQFSNSRSEMNVSTLELGDSALYLCASSLFSGDYNEQFFGPGTRLTVL.

The CDR3 DNA, read in part, is TGTGCCAGCTCACCAGTCGTTTTACCGGGACATAGGAACACTGAA. Its protein product is CASSPVVLPGHRNTE. The complete CDR3 protein is CASSPVVLPGHRNTEAFF. The chain joins TRBV18 to TRBJ1-1; maybe TRBD1 (6 bases). The read falls 3 residues short of the CDR3 end, and the missing part is taken from the germline J gene. The V and J ends lost 2 bases and 1 base respectively, with 20 bases between them. Germline CDR1 and CDR2: KGHSH and LQKENI. CDR3 length: 18 amino acids.

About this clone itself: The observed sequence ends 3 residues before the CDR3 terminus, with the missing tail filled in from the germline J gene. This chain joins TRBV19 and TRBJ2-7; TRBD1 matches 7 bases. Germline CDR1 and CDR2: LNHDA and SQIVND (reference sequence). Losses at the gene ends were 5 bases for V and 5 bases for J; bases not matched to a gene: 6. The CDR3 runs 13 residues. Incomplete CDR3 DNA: TGTGCCAGTAGTGCCACGACAGGGAACGAG. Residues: CASSATTGNE. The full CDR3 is CASSATTGNEQYF.

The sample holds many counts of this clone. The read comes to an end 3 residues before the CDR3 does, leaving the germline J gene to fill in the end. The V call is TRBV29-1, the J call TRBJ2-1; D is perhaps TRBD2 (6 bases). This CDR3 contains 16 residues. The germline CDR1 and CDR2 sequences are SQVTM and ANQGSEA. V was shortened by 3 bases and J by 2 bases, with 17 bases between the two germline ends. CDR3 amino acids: CSVDGDSMGTYNEQFF. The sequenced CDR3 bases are TGCAGCGTTGATGGGGACTCGATGGGAACCTACAATGAG.

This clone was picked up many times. The CDR3 region is CASSRGQPPYEQYF. The part of the CDR3 DNA that was read is TGTGCCAGCAGTCGGGGACAGCCTCCCTACGAG. This chain connects TRBV12-3 or TRBV12-4 to TRBJ2-7, with 7 positions matching TRBD1. The CDR3 goes on 3 residues after the read ends, and that part is filled in from the germline J gene. The junction had 6 bases not matched to a gene; V was cut back by 5 bases and J by 2 bases. The length of the CDR3 is 14 residues.

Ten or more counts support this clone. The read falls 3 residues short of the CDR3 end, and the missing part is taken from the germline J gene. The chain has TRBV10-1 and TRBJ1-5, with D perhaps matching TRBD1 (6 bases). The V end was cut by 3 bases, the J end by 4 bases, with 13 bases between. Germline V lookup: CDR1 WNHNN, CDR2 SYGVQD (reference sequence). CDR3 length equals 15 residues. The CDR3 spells CASSDLGGTNQPQHF. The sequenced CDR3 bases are TGCGCCAGCAGTGATTTAGGGGGTACGAATCAGCCC.

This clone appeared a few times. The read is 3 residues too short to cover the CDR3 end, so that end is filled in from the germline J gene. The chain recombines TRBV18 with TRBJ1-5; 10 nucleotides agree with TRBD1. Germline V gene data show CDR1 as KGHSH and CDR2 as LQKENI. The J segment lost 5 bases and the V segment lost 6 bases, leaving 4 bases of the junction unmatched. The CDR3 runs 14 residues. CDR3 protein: CASSETGGDQPQHF. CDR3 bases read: TGTGCCAGCTCGGAGACAGGGGGCGATCAGCCC.

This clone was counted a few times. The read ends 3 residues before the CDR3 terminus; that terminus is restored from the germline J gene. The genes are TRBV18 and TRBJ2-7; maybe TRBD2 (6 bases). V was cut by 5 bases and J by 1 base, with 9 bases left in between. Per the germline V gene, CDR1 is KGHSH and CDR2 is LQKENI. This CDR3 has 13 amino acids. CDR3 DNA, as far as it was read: TGTGCCAGCTCAGCCGGAGGGTCCTACGAG. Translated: CASSAGGSYE. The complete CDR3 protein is CASSAGGSYEQYF.

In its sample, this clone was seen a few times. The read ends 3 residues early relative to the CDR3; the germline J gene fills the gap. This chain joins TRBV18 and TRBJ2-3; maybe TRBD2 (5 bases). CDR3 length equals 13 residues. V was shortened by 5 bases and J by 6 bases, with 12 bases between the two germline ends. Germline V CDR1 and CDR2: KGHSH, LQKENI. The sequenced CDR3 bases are TGTGCCAGCTCAATCAGAGGGTCGGATACG. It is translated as CASSIRGSDT. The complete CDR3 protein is CASSIRGSDTQYF.